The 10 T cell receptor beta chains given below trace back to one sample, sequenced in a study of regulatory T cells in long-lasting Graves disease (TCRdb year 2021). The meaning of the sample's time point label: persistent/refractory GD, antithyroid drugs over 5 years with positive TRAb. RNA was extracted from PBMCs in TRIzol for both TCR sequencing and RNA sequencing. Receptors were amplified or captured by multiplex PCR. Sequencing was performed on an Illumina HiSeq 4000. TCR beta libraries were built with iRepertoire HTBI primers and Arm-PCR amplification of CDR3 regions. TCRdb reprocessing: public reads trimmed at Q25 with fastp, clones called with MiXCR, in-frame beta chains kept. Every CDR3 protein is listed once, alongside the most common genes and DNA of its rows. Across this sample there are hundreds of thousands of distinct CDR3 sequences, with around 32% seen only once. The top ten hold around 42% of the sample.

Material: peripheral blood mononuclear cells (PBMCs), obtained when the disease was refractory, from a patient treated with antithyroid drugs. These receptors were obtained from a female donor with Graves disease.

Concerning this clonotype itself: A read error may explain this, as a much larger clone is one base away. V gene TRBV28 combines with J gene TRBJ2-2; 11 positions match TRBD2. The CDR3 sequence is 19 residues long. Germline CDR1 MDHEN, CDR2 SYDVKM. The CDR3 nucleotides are TGTGCCAGCAGTCAAACACCATCAATTAGCGGGAGGGTGCCCGGGGAGCCGTTTTTT. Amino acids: CASSQTPSISGRVPGEPFF.

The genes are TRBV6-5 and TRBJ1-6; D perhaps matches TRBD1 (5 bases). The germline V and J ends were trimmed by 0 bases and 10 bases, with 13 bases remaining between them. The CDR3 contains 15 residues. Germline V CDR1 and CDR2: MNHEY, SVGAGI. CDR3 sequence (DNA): TGTGCCAGCAGTTACTCAGGGGAGGGCCGATCACCCCTCCACTTT. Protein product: CASSYSGEGRSPLHF.

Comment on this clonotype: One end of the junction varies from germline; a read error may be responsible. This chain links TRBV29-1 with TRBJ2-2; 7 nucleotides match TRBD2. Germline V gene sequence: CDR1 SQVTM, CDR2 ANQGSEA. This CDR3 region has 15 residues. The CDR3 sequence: CNWGRLAETTGELFF. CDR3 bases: TGTAACTGGGGTCGGCTAGCGGAAACCACCGGGGAGCTGTTTTTT.

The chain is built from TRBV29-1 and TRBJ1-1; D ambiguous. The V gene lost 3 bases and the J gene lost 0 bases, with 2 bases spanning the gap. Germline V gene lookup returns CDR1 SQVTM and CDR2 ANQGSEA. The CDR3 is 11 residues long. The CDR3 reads CSVEVNTEAFF. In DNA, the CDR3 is TGCAGCGTTGAGGTGAACACTGAAGCTTTCTTT.

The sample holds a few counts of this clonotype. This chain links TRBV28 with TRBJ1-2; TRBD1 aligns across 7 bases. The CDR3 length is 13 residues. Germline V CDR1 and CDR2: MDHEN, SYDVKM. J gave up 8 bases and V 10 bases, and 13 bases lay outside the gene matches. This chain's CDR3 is CATQLGGARGYTF. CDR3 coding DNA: TGTGCCACCCAATTAGGGGGCGCTCGCGGCTACACCTTC.

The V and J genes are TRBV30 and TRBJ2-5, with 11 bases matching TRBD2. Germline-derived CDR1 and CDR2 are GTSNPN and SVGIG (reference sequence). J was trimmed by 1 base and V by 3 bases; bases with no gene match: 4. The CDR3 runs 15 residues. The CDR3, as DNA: TGTGCCTGGAGACCGGGACTAGCGGTCCAAGAGACCCAGTACTTC. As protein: CAWRPGLAVQETQYF.

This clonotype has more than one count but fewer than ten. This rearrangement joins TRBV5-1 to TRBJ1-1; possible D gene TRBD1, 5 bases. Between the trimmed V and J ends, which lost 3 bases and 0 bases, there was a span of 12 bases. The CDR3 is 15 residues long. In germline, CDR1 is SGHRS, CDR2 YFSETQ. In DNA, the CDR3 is TGCGCCAGCAGCTACGCGGGACCCATGAACACTGAAGCTTTCTTT. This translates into CASSYAGPMNTEAFF.

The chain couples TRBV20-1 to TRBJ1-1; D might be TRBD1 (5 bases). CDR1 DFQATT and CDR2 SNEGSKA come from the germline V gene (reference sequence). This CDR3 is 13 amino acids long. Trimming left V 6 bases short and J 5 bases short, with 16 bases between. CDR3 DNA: TGCAGTGCCGTGGACCGGGACGATACTGAAGCTTTCTTT. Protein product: CSAVDRDDTEAFF.

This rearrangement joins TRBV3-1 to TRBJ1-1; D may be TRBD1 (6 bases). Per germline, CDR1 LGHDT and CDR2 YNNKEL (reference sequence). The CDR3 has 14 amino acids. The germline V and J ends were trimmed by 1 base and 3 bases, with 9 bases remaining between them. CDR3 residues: CASSQGGLDTEAFF. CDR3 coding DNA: TGTGCCAGCAGCCAAGGGGGGCTAGACACTGAAGCTTTCTTT.

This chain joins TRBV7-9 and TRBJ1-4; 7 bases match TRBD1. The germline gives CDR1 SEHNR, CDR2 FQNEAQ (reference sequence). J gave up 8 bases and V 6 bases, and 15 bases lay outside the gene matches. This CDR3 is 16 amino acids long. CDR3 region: CASRGGGGYGLEKLFF. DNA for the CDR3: TGTGCCAGCAGGGGGGGAGGGGGCTACGGTTTGGAAAAACTGTTTTTT. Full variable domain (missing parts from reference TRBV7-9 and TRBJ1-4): DTGVSQNPRHKITKRGQNVTFRCDPISEHNRLYWYRQTLGQGPEFLTYFQNEAQLEKSRLLSDRFSAERPKGSFSTLEIQRTEQGDSAMYLCASRGGGGYGLEKLFFGSGTQLSVL.